This entry features one T cell receptor beta chain sequence. The specificity of this receptor is unknown. It has no much larger one-base neighbor in the sample; base qualities were not kept. The germline V gene provides CDR1 LGHNT and CDR2 FRNRAP. Taken from cysteine to phenylalanine, the CDR3 has 18 residues. Here the CDR3 DNA is all that survives: 54 bases in frame from base 1. V has 2 bases trimmed and J has 3 bases trimmed; junction bases matching no gene number 11. These data are taken from a study of cytomegalovirus exposure and HLA in healthy donors listed by TCRdb under 2017. At the level of the whole study: The 670 or so repertoires of the first cohort and the 95 to 150 validation repertoires were produced on the same platform, according to a later analysis. The study aimed to test whether signatures of past pathogen exposure could be identified by cataloging public T cell receptors. Along with the approximately 620-subject first cohort, a separate validation cohort of 120 different subjects was used. High-throughput TCR immunosequencing, statistical association of individual TCRs with disease status, and machine learning were combined to predict cytomegalovirus infection status. The paper as a whole reports these results and caveats: Three of the identified cytomegalovirus-associated TCR beta chains were confirmed in vitro to be specific for cytomegalovirus antigens. In the study, 150 to 200 TCR beta chains were listed as associated with cytomegalovirus. Most TCR sequences were observed very rarely across donors, whereas some public TCRs were present in many individuals. A later analysis had no HLA typing for the validation cohort, so co-occurrence there was scored across all 120 or so repertoires. In a later analysis, TCRs clustered in the first cohort were found to also tend to co-occur in the 130 or so validation repertoires, with 90% to 95% of cluster scores above 0. In both the original and validation cohorts, the classifier was reported to diagnose cytomegalovirus status with high specificity and sensitivity. According to the authors, the approach could potentially be generalized to other disease states and immunological phenotypes.

The donors were included in the validation cohort of over a hundred subjects, a group kept apart from the approximately 650-subject first cohort. Receptors were amplified or captured by the immunoSEQ multiplex PCR assay. Per the source publication's procedure: A statistical classification framework was developed to diagnose cytomegalovirus status using the catalog of TCR beta chain sequences. This immuneACCESS table, as held by TCRdb, lists in-frame sequences with V and J called but not all clones. Of the missing ones, under half trace to an unresolved V gene in checked studies; the others have no known cause. Clone size and V and J calls were adopted from that table, with D and trimming inferred from the DNA. This sample gives about 170,000 clones in total; 70% to 90% of them show up just once. The biggest ten clones account for approximately 2.2% of the sample.

The receptor's source is a woman between 18 and 30 years old in good health and CMV-seronegative. The V gene is TRBV12-5 and the J gene is TRBJ1-5; 9 bases in between match TRBD1. Sequencing input: PBMCs. The CDR3 has the sequence CASGLTYWTGVDNQPQHF. The nucleotide sequence is given as TGTGCTAGTGGTTTGACCTATTGGACAGGGGTAGACAATCAGCCCCAGCATTTT.